The next 12 T cell receptor beta chains were all read from a single sample in a study of shared clonotypes between healthy human individuals. Terminally differentiated effector memory CD45RA+ cells were excluded by CCR7 positive selection of CD45RO-negative cells. TCRdb's table, derived via immunoSEQ multiplex PCR, lists solely in-frame clones and lacks some. The repertoire holds around 2,000,000 clones, with over 85% as singletons. Sequencing used naive CD8+ T cells sorted from blood. These receptors all stem from a man younger than 35 in good health.

V gene TRBV6-5 combines with J gene TRBJ1-6; D possibly corresponds to TRBD1 (6 bases). The germline CDR1 and CDR2 sequences are MNHEY and SVGAGI. Trimming took off 2 bases at V and 10 bases at J, with 18 bases between the two ends. The CDR3 runs 16 residues. The CDR3 sequence: CASSYKGEGVESPLHF. The DNA of the CDR3 is TGTGCCAGCAGTTACAAGGGTGAGGGGGTTGAATCACCCCTCCACTTT.

This chain links TRBV6-5 with TRBJ1-4; possibly TRBD1 for D (5 bases). Germline CDR1 and CDR2: MNHEY and SVGAGI. This CDR3 contains 14 residues. V was clipped by 0 bases and J by 6 bases, with 8 bases between them. CDR3 DNA sequence: TGTGCCAGCAGTTACTCGACGGGGGATGAAAAACTGTTTTTT. Amino acid sequence: CASSYSTGDEKLFF.

The chain uses TRBV27 and TRBJ2-1; D perhaps matches TRBD2 (6 bases). Trimming pared 3 bases from V and 0 bases from J, leaving 9 bases between. Germline loops: CDR1 MNHEY, CDR2 SMNVEV (reference sequence). The CDR3 is 15 residues long. DNA for the CDR3: TGTGCCAGCAGTTTCGGACTACGCTCCTACAATGAGCAGTTCTTC. This encodes CASSFGLRSYNEQFF.

This rearrangement joins TRBV4-1 to TRBJ2-7; 7 bases are shared with TRBD2. This CDR3 region has 17 residues. From germline, CDR1 is MGHRA and CDR2 YSYEKL. Losses at the gene ends were 0 bases for V and 3 bases for J; bases not matched to a gene: 11. The CDR3 DNA reads as TGCGCCAGCAGCCAAGAACCCCCCACTAGCGTAAACTACGAGCAGTACTTC. This encodes CASSQEPPTSVNYEQYF.

The chain has TRBV20-1 and TRBJ1-2; 7 bases align to TRBD1. After removal of 2 bases from V and 10 bases from J, the junction contained 4 bases not matched to a gene. The germline CDR1 and CDR2 sequences are DFQATT and SNEGSKA (reference sequence). The CDR3 consists of 11 residues. CDR3: CSARTGTAYTF. CDR3 DNA sequence: TGCAGTGCTAGAACCGGGACAGCCTACACCTTC.

The V gene is TRBV6-5, the J gene TRBJ1-4; the match to TRBD1 covers 9 bases. CDR3 length: 15 amino acids. Germline CDR1 and CDR2: MNHEY and SVGAGI. Trimming removed 7 bases from V and 4 bases from J; junction bases left unmatched: 7. The CDR3: CASTPGTGLNEKLFF. The CDR3 region has the DNA TGTGCCAGCACCCCCGGGACAGGGCTTAATGAAAAACTGTTTTTT.

In the case of this clone: At one end the junction does not follow the germline gene, possibly because of a read error. In DNA form, the CDR3 reads TGTGCTAGCAGCTTATCCACGGCGGGAGGGCCTGGGGAGCAGTTCTTC. Its protein is CASSLSTAGGPGEQFF. J is TRBJ2-1 and V is TRBV7-7; 9 bases are shared with TRBD2. The CDR3 loop spans 16 amino acids. Germline V lookup: CDR1 SSHAT, CDR2 FNYEAQ (reference sequence).

About this clone itself: Other DNA sequences in the same sample also yield this CDR3. The rearrangement joins TRBV19 to TRBJ2-7, with 9 bases lining up with TRBD1. V shed 3 bases, J shed 4 bases, and the junction held 4 bases outside the gene matches. The CDR3 covers 14 residues. The V gene's germline CDR1 is LNHDA and CDR2 SQIVND (reference sequence). CDR3 in amino acids: CASSIQDRGYEQYF. In DNA form, the CDR3 reads TGTGCCAGTAGTATTCAGGACAGGGGATACGAGCAGTACTTC.

This rearrangement joins TRBV15 to TRBJ2-2; TRBD1 matches 7 bases. Germline V gives CDR1 LNHNV, CDR2 YYDKDF (reference sequence). The V segment lost 0 bases and the J segment 1 base; nucleotides outside the gene matches: 11. This CDR3 has 19 amino acids. DNA of the CDR3: TGTGCCACCAGCAGAGATTCCCGAACTGACAGGGAGAACACCGGGGAGCTGTTTTTT. Encoded protein: CATSRDSRTDRENTGELFF.

The count of this clone is one. The J gene is TRBJ2-3, the V gene TRBV6-1; D is possibly TRBD1 (5 bases). Trimming cost V 8 bases and J 0 bases, with 9 bases left between them. This CDR3 is 13 amino acids long. Germline lookup yields CDR1 MNHNS and CDR2 SASEGT. CDR3 in amino acids: CASGHFSTDTQYF. CDR3 DNA sequence: TGTGCCAGCGGACATTTTAGCACAGATACGCAGTATTTT.

The V call is TRBV4-3, the J call TRBJ2-7; possibly TRBD2 for D (5 bases). The CDR3 sequence is 16 residues long. V lost 0 bases to trimming and J lost 3 bases, with 15 bases between them. Germline CDR1 is LGHNA and CDR2 is YSLEER. CDR3 nucleotides: TGCGCCAGCAGCCAAGATTGGCCAGCGGTAAGCTACGAGCAGTACTTC. It yields the protein CASSQDWPAVSYEQYF.

The chain couples TRBV7-9 to TRBJ2-2; no clear D gene. The CDR3 sequence is 13 residues long. Germline CDR1 is SEHNR and CDR2 is FQNEAQ (reference sequence). V lost 2 bases and J 6 bases, leaving 7 bases between the germline ends. The CDR3 is CASSLKGPGELFF. CDR3 sequence (DNA): TGTGCCAGCAGCTTAAAGGGCCCCGGGGAGCTGTTTTTT.